The 14 T cell receptor beta chains listed next were all sequenced from one sample in a study of Graves' ophthalmopathy and Graves' hyperthyroidism. Transcripts of RNA were the source for amplifying TCR beta CDR3 regions. The first-round RT-PCR employed HTBI primers together with the Qiagen OneStep RT-PCR kit. A multiplex PCR was then performed as the second round. MiXCR, applied by TCRdb to the multiplex PCR reads, yields one record per CDR3 protein. The sample has around 1,000,000 distinct CDR3 sequences, about two fifths seen once; the top ten hold around 10%. The specimen was peripheral blood or thyroid tissue (not recorded which). Receptors were obtained from an adult man with Graves' hyperthyroidism.

This clonotype was observed at least ten times. The CDR3 nucleotides are TGTGCCAGCAGCGTAAGCGGGAGGGCCGTCGAGACCCAGTACTTC. This sequence encodes CASSVSGRAVETQYF. This sequence joins TRBV25-1 and TRBJ2-5; 10 bases agree with TRBD2. Germline values: CDR1 MGHDK, CDR2 SYGVNS. V trimming: 6 bases; J trimming: 5 bases; junction bases outside the gene matches: 9. This CDR3 contains 15 residues.

As concerns this clonotype: It may be a read error: a sequence one base away is much more abundant. V is TRBV7-6 and J is TRBJ2-7; TRBD1 might be the D (6 bases). Germline V lookup: CDR1 SGHVS, CDR2 FNYEAQ. The CDR3 runs to 13 residues. V lost 4 bases and J lost 4, with 11 bases in between. CDR3 sequence (DNA): TGTGCCAGCAGCTCCAGCGACAGGTACGAGCAGTACTTC. Protein sequence: CASSSSDRYEQYF. Full variable domain (missing parts from reference TRBV7-6 and TRBJ2-7): GAGVSQSPRYKVTKRGQDVALRCDPISGHVSLYWYRQALGQGPEFLTYFNYEAQQDKSGLPNDRFSAERPEGSISTLTIQRTEQRDSAMYRCASSSSDRYEQYFGPGTRLTVT.

In this sample, this clonotype turned up a few times. In DNA form, the CDR3 reads TGTGCCAGCAGGATCGGGGGGGCTTTTCAGCCCCAGCATTTT. Translating gives CASRIGGAFQPQHF. This sequence joins TRBV5-4 and TRBJ1-5; tentative D call: TRBD1 (6 bases). V lost 5 bases and J lost 6, with 15 bases in between. Germline CDR1 and CDR2: SGHNT and YYREEE (reference sequence). The CDR3 contains 14 residues.

CDR3 coding DNA: TGTGCCAGCAGTTGGGGGGGGAACACCGGGGAGCTGTTTTTT. This sequence encodes CASSWGGNTGELFF. The chain combines TRBV12-3 or TRBV12-4 with TRBJ2-2; 7 positions match TRBD2. V gave up 4 bases and J gave up 1 base; unmatched junction bases: 0. The CDR3 has 14 residues.

This clonotype occurred many times. V and J are TRBV7-7 and TRBJ2-5; D is perhaps TRBD2 (6 bases). This CDR3 has 15 residues. Germline assignment: CDR1 SSHAT and CDR2 FNYEAQ (reference sequence). The V end lost 2 bases, the J end lost 6 bases, and 16 bases lay between the germline ends. This CDR3 reads CASSLNWGEEKTQYF. Here the CDR3 DNA reads TGTGCCAGCAGCTTAAATTGGGGGGAGGAGAAGACCCAGTACTTC.

This clonotype was counted once. The chain employs TRBV7-2 and TRBJ1-1, with 7 positions matching TRBD1. The CDR3 totals 13 residues. V was clipped by 8 bases and J by 2 bases; unmatched bases: 5. Germline V lookup: CDR1 SGHTA, CDR2 FQGNSA. CDR3 region: CASLQGGNTEAFF. CDR3 nucleotide sequence: TGTGCCAGCCTGCAGGGGGGCAACACTGAAGCTTTCTTT.

Comments on this clonotype: It is likely a read error, because the conserved phenylalanine at the end of the CDR3 is missing. The DNA is omitted, as the CDR3 cannot be located on it reliably, and the CDR3 follows TCRdb's listing. This chain connects TRBV19 to TRBJ2-6. The CDR3 is 12 amino acids in total, end residues counted. The germline CDR1 and CDR2 sequences are LNHDA and SQIVND (reference sequence). CDR3 residues: CASSILSGRGLG.

The rearrangement links TRBV11-2 to TRBJ1-2; the D is unclear. V was trimmed by 7 bases and J by 0 bases, leaving 15 bases between them. The CDR3 consists of 15 residues. Germline-derived CDR1 and CDR2 are SGHAT and FQNNGV. CDR3: CASTPGGLPNYGYTF. The CDR3 DNA follows: TGTGCCAGCACCCCAGGAGGCCTTCCTAACTATGGCTACACCTTC.

Turning to this clonotype: Possible read error: a much larger clone is one base away. CDR3 loop: CATGDFRDREPSTNTGELFF. The CDR3 DNA is TGTGCCACCGGTGATTTCAGGGACAGGGAACCGTCAACAAACACCGGGGAGCTGTTTTTT. The V gene is TRBV24-1, the J gene TRBJ2-2; 9 bases match TRBD1. The CDR3 is 20 amino acids. The V gene's germline CDR1 is KGHDR and CDR2 SFDVKD.

The V gene is TRBV9, the J gene TRBJ2-2, with 10 bases aligning to TRBD1. This CDR3 comprises 15 residues. Germline assignment: CDR1 SGDLS and CDR2 YYNGEE. Unmatched junction bases numbered 1, after V lost 0 bases and J lost 5 bases. The CDR3 loop reads CASSVGDRGTGELFF. The CDR3 region has the DNA TGTGCCAGCAGCGTAGGGGACAGGGGAACCGGGGAGCTGTTTTTT.

In this sample, this clonotype turned up many times. The V and J genes are TRBV7-9 and TRBJ2-7; 8 bases map to TRBD1. Trimming at V came to 1 base and at J to 2 bases, leaving 7 bases not matched to a gene. Germline V gene data show CDR1 as SEHNR and CDR2 as FQNEAQ (reference sequence). The CDR3 has 16 amino acids. CDR3 sequence: CASSLGAGTGAYEQYF. The DNA of the CDR3 is TGTGCCAGCAGCTTAGGTGCCGGGACAGGTGCCTACGAGCAGTACTTC.

In this sample, this clonotype turned up a few times. This chain links TRBV20-1 with TRBJ2-5, with 9 bases fitting TRBD2. The length of the CDR3 is 13 residues. In germline, CDR1 is DFQATT, CDR2 SNEGSKA (reference sequence). Losses at the gene ends were 5 bases for V and 5 bases for J; bases not matched to a gene: 6. CDR3 region: CSAGAGGGETQYF. CDR3 DNA sequence: TGCAGTGCTGGAGCGGGAGGCGGGGAGACCCAGTACTTC.

This clonotype was seen a few times. The chain recombines TRBV10-3 with TRBJ2-7; the D gene is possibly TRBD2 (5 bases). The CDR3 loop spans 14 amino acids. The germline gives CDR1 ENHRY, CDR2 SYGVKD. Trimming cost V 10 bases and J 4 bases, with 20 bases left between them. In nucleotides, the CDR3 is TGTGCCAGCAGCGCCGGACTGGGGAGATACGAGCAGTACTTC. Translated, it gives CASSAGLGRYEQYF.

This clonotype has just a few counts. The chain links TRBV12-3 or TRBV12-4 to TRBJ2-7; perhaps TRBD2 as D (6 bases). Between the trimmed V and J ends, which lost 6 bases and 6 bases, there was a span of 18 bases. CDR3 size: 14 residues. This CDR3 reads CASSVDGGSPEQYF. The CDR3 DNA is TGTGCCAGCAGCGTAGACGGGGGATCCCCCGAGCAGTACTTC.